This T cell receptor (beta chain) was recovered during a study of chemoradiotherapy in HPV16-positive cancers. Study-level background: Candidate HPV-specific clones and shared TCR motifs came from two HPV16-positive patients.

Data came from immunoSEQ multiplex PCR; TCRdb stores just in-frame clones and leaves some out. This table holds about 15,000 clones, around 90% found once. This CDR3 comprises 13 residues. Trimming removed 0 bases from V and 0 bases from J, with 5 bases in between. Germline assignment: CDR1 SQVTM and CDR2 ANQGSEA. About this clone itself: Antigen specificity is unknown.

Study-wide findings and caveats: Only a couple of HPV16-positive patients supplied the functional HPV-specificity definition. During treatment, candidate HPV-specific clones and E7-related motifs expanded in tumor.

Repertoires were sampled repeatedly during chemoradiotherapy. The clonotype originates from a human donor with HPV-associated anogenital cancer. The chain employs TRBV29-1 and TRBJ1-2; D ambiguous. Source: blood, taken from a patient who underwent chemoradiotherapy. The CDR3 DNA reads TGCAGCGTTGAAGATGGAGCTAACTATGGCTACACCTTC. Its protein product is CSVEDGANYGYTF.